A selection of T cell receptor beta chains follows, all from one sample in a study of T cells after posttransplantation cyclophosphamide. Here immunoSEQ multiplex PCR was the method, and the copy in TCRdb shows in-frame clones only, minus some. The specimen has under 25,000 clones, none found just once. Sequenced sample: PBMCs. The receptors here all came from a woman aged 60-75 years in good health, CMV-negative, and a related stem cell transplant donor. Each CDR3 is given with its conserved first and last residue. A D gene is named only where the DNA matches it firmly. Clone size appears in some rows only: once, few, many, or a class for an expanded clone.

DNA	CDR3	size	D	V	J
TGTGCCAGCACCACTCAGGGGGGTCGAACCGGGGAGCTGTTTTTT	CASTTQGGRTGELFF	many	.	TRBV6-5	TRBJ2-2
TGCGCCAGCAGCCAAGAAGGGCTAGCGGATGAGCAGTTCTTC	CASSQEGLADEQFF	many	TRBD2	TRBV4-3	TRBJ2-1
TGTGCCAGCAGCGGACTAGCGGGGAGGGCAGATACGCAGTATTTT	CASSGLAGRADTQYF	many	TRBD2	TRBV6-5	TRBJ2-3
TGTGCCAGCAGTGTACCTAGCGGGGGGAGGTCCAACACCGGGGAGCTGTTTTTT	CASSVPSGGRSNTGELFF	many	TRBD2	TRBV2	TRBJ2-2
TGTGCCAGCTCCTCCTTCACTGGTGGCTACACCTTC	CASSSFTGGYTF	many	.	TRBV28	TRBJ1-2
TGTGCCAGCAGTAAGGGGCGGGAGGATGACAATGAGCAGTTCTTC	CASSKGREDDNEQFF	.	TRBD2	TRBV6-1	TRBJ2-1
TGTGCCAGTAGTGTACAAGTGAGGGCCGGGGAGACCCAGTACTTC	CASSVQVRAGETQYF	many	.	TRBV19	TRBJ2-5
TGCGCCAGCAGCTTGGATGGAGTGGCGGGCACAGATACGCAGTATTTT	CASSLDGVAGTDTQYF	many	.	TRBV5-1	TRBJ2-3
TGTGCCAGCAGTTTCGCCCGCACGGGCACTGAAGCTTTCTTT	CASSFARTGTEAFF	few	.	TRBV27	TRBJ1-1
TGTGCCAGCAGCCCCAGCAGGACAGGTTCTCTCGGAAACATTCAGTACTTC	CASSPSRTGSLGNIQYF	.	TRBD1	TRBV7-8	TRBJ2-4
TGTGCCAGCAGCTCGGGACAGGAGGCCGATCAGCCCCAGCATTTT	CASSSGQEADQPQHF	many	TRBD1	TRBV7-8	TRBJ1-5
TGTGCCAGCAGAGGGAGAATGAACACTGAAGCTTTCTTT	CASRGRMNTEAFF	many	.	TRBV27	TRBJ1-1
TGTGCCAGCAGTTTACAGGGTTGGTACACTGAAGCTTTCTTT	CASSLQGWYTEAFF	many	.	TRBV27	TRBJ1-1
TGTGCCAGCAGCTTCCAGGGGGCCCACGGCTACACCTTC	CASSFQGAHGYTF	many	TRBD1	TRBV7-2	TRBJ1-2
TGTGCCAGCAGCGTAGGGCAGGGGAACAATGAGCAGTTCTTC	CASSVGQGNNEQFF	medium-sized	.	TRBV9	TRBJ2-1
TGCGCCAGCAGCCCCCGCGGGGGGGGGCGTGATACGCAGTATTTT	CASSPRGGGRDTQYF	.	TRBD2	TRBV5-1	TRBJ2-3
TGTGCCAGCAGTTTTTTTTTGGCAGACTCTGGAAACACCATATATTTT	CASSFFLADSGNTIYF	many	.	TRBV28	TRBJ1-3
TGCGCCAGCAGCCCCGTTTGGACAGGGTCGAACACCGGGGAGCTGTTTTTT	CASSPVWTGSNTGELFF	many	TRBD1	TRBV4-1	TRBJ2-2
TGTGCCAGCAGCCCAACAGGGCTCTATGGCTACACCTTC	CASSPTGLYGYTF	.	.	TRBV7-6	TRBJ1-2
TGCGCCAGCAGCCAAGAGGGGGGGGCGCGCACTGAAGCTTTCTTT	CASSQEGGARTEAFF	.	.	TRBV4-1	TRBJ1-1
TGTGCCAGCAGCCCATCCCGGGACAGGCCACAAGAGACCCAGTACTTC	CASSPSRDRPQETQYF	many	TRBD1	TRBV11-2	TRBJ2-5
TGTGCCAGCACGGGGGTGCGGGTTGAGCAGTTCTTC	CASTGVRVEQFF	many	.	TRBV2	TRBJ2-1
TGTGCCAGCAGTTTAGCGGGGTCAAAGGGGGAGACCCAGTACTTC	CASSLAGSKGETQYF	many	TRBD2	TRBV6-5	TRBJ2-5
TGTGCCAGCAGCGTAGATCAGGGTCCTTACGAGCAGTACTTC	CASSVDQGPYEQYF	many	.	TRBV9	TRBJ2-7
TGTGCCAGCAGCTTACGGGGACTGGGGGAGCAGTACTTC	CASSLRGLGEQYF	many	.	TRBV7-2	TRBJ2-7
TGTGCCAGTAAGCGACAGGGGAGGTCCAATGAGCAGTTCTTC	CASKRQGRSNEQFF	many	TRBD1	TRBV19	TRBJ2-1
TGTGCCAGTACCGCCCACCCGGGGCAGCCCCAGCATTTT	CASTAHPGQPQHF	many	.	TRBV19	TRBJ1-5
TGTGCCAGCAGCTTAGAAAGTGGGAGCTCCTACGAGCAGTACTTC	CASSLESGSSYEQYF	many	.	TRBV7-8	TRBJ2-7
TGTGCCAGCAGTATTAGACTAGCGGCGAACACCGGGGAGCTGTTTTTT	CASSIRLAANTGELFF	.	TRBD2	TRBV6-6	TRBJ2-2
TGCAGCGTTGTCAGGGACTCCTACGAGCAGTACTTC	CSVVRDSYEQYF	many	.	TRBV29-1	TRBJ2-7
TGTGCCAGCAGCTTAGATCGCGGGGGCGTTGGGTCCGGGGAGCTGTTTTTT	CASSLDRGGVGSGELFF	many	.	TRBV11-2	TRBJ2-2
TGTGCCAGTAGTATCCCCTGGACTAGAGGGGTCGATGAGCAGTTCTTC	CASSIPWTRGVDEQFF	many	TRBD2	TRBV19	TRBJ2-1
TGTGCCAGCAGTACCACCGGGAACACTGAAGCTTTCTTT	CASSTTGNTEAFF	many	.	TRBV6-5	TRBJ1-1
TGCAGTGCCCTCCCCAACTATGGCTACACCTTC	CSALPNYGYTF	few	.	TRBV20-1	TRBJ1-2
TGTGCCACCAGCAGAGATCTCAGCGGGAAAGAGACCCAGTACTTC	CATSRDLSGKETQYF	many	TRBD2	TRBV15	TRBJ2-5
TGCGCCAGCAGCCAGGGACCCAGGGGAGCCCTTTGGGGAACAGATACGCAGTATTTT	CASSQGPRGALWGTDTQYF	many	.	TRBV4-3	TRBJ2-3
TGTGCCAGCCACCGCTGGGGGGATAACACTGAAGCTTTCTTT	CASHRWGDNTEAFF	many	.	TRBV19	TRBJ1-1
TGTGCCAGCAGCTTAGGACGGCAGGTCGATCCCTACGAGCAGTACTTC	CASSLGRQVDPYEQYF	few	.	TRBV7-9	TRBJ2-7
TGTGCCAGCAGCTCCGGAGGGCGTGGGGCCAACGTCCTGACTTTC	CASSSGGRGANVLTF	many	.	TRBV5-4	TRBJ2-6
TGTGCCAGCAGTGAGGCTAGCTGGGGTGAGCAGTTCTTC	CASSEASWGEQFF	many	.	TRBV6-4	TRBJ2-1
TGTGCCAGCAGTGAAGAGGGGACAGGGGGAGGTTCACCCCTCCACTTT	CASSEEGTGGGSPLHF	many	TRBD1	TRBV2	TRBJ1-6